This TCR beta chain was obtained from a study of T-cell memory formation after mild COVID-19. TCRdb redid the calling of the 5' RACE reads with MiXCR, one entry per CDR3 protein. The sample records about 470,000 distinct CDR3 sequences, approximately 23% being singletons. This clonotype originated in an adult woman who had mild COVID-19 (a few samples of this study predate the infection). Cell type and time point are not known. The source material was PBMCs or a T cell subset sorted from them (not recorded which).

The CDR3 is CASSPVKKVGNEQFF. The CDR3 DNA follows: TGTGCCAGCTCACCAGTTAAAAAGGTGGGGAATGAGCAGTTCTTC. The chain combines TRBV18 with TRBJ2-1; D is unresolved. The CDR3 covers 15 residues. V lost 2 bases to trimming and J lost 7 bases, with 15 bases between them. Germline CDR1 KGHSH, CDR2 LQKENI.